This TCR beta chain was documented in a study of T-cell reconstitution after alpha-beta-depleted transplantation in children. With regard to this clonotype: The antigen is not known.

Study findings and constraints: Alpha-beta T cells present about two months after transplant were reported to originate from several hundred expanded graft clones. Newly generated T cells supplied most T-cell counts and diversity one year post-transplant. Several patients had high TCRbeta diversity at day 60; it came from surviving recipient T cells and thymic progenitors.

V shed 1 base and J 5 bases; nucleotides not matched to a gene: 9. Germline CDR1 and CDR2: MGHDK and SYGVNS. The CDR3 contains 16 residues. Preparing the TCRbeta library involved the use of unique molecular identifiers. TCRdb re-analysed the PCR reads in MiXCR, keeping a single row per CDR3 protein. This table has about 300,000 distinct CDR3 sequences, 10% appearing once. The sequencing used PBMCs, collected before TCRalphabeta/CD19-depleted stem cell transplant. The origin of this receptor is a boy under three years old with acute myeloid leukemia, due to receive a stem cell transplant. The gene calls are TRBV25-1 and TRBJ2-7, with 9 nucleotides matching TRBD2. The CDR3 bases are TGTGCCAGCAGTGAATCGGCCGCGGGAGGGCCCAACGAGCAGTACTTC. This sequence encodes CASSESAAGGPNEQYF.